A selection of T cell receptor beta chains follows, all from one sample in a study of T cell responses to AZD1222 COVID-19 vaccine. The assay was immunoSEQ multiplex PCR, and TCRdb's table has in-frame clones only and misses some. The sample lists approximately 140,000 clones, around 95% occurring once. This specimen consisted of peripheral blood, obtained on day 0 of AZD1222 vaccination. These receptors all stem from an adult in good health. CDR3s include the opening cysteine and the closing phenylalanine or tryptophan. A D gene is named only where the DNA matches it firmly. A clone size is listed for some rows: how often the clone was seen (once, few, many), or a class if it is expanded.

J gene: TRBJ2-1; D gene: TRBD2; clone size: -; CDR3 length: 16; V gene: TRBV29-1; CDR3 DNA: TGCAGCGCCCAAGGGACTAGCGGGAATCCCCTCAATGAGCAGTTCTTC; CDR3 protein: CSAQGTSGNPLNEQFF
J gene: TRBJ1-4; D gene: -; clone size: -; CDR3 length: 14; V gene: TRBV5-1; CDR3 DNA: TGCGCCAGCAGCCGGGACGGCCTAAATGAAAAACTGTTTTTT; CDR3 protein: CASSRDGLNEKLFF
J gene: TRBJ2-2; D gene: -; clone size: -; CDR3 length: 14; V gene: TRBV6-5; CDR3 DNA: TGTGCCAGCAGTTACGATTGGGTTGGCGGGGAGCTGTTTTTT; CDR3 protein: CASSYDWVGGELFF
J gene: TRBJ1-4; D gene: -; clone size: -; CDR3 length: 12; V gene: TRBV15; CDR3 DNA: TGTGCCACCAGCGCGCTTAATGAAAAACTGTTTTTT; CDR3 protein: CATSALNEKLFF
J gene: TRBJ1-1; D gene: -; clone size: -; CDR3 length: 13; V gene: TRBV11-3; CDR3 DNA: TGTGCCAGCAGCCTCGGAGGAGCGGGTGAAGCTTTCTTT; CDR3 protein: CASSLGGAGEAFF
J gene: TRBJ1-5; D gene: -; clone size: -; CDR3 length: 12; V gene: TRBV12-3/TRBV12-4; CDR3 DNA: TGTGCCAGCAGGGGGGCCGGGCAGCCCCAGCATTTT; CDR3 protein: CASRGAGQPQHF
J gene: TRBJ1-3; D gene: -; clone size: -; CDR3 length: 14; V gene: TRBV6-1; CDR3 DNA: TGTGCCAGCAGTGAAAGCCAGGGCCTTAACACCATATATTTT; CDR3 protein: CASSESQGLNTIYF
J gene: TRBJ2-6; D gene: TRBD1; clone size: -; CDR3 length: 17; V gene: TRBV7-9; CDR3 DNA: TGTGCCAGCAGCTTAGCGGGACAGCGCTCTGGGGCCAACGTCCTGACTTTC; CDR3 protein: CASSLAGQRSGANVLTF
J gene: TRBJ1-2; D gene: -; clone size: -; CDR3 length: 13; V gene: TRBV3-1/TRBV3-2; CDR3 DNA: TGTGCCAGCAGCCAAGACAGGGATCTCGGCTACACCTTC; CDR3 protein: CASSQDRDLGYTF
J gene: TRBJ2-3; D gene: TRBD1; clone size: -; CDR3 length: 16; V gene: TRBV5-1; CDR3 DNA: TGCGCCAGCAGCTCGCTGCGGACAGGGGGCACAGATACGCAGTATTTT; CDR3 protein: CASSSLRTGGTDTQYF
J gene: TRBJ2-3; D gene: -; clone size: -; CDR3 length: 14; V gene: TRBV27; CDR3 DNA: TGTGCCAGCAGTTTCACCTTTGGGGACCCGGGGTGGTATTTT; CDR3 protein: CASSFTFGDPGWYF
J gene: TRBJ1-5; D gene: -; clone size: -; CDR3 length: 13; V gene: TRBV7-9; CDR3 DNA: TGTGCCAGCAGCCCGGGGGGCAATCAGCCCCAGCATTTT; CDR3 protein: CASSPGGNQPQHF
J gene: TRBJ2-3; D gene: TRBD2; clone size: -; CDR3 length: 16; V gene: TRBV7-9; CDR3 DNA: TGTGCCAGCAGTTTAGGGACTAGCGGATACACAGATACGCAGTATTTT; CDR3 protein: CASSLGTSGYTDTQYF
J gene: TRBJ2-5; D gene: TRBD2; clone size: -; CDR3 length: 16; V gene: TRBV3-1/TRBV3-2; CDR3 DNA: TGTGCCAGCAGCCAAGAACTAGCGGGGGGGCCGGAGACCCAGTACTTC; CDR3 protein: CASSQELAGGPETQYF
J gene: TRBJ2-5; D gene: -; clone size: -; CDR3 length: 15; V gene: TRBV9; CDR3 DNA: TGTGCCAGCAGCGTAGGTACTGGGCCCCTAGGGACCCAGTACTTC; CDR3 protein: CASSVGTGPLGTQYF
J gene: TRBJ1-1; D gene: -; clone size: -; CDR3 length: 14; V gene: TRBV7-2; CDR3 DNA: TGTGCCAGCAGCTTATCCGGGGGGAACACTGAAGCTTTCTTT; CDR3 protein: CASSLSGGNTEAFF
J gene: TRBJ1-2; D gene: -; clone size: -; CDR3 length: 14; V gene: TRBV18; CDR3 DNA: TGTGCCAGCTCACCACTAGACGTAAACTATGGCTACACCTTC; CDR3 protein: CASSPLDVNYGYTF
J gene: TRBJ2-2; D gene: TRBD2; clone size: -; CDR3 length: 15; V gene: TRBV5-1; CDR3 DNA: TGCGCCAGCAGGGGTACTAGCGGGAGTAACGGGGAGCTGTTTTTT; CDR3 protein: CASRGTSGSNGELFF
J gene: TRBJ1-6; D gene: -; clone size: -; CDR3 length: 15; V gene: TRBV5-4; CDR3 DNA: TGTGCCAGCAGTCTCCGACAGGACTATAATTCACCCCTCCACTTT; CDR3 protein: CASSLRQDYNSPLHF
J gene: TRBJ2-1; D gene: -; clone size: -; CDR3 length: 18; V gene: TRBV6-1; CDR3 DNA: TGTGCCAGCAGTGAAGTGGCGGGGGCCCCGAATCGTTACAATGAGCAGTTCTTC; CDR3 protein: CASSEVAGAPNRYNEQFF
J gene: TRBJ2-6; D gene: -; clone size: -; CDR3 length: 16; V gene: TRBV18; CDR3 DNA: TGTGCCAGCTCACTTACAGTTTCCTCTGGGGCCAACGTCCTGACTTTC; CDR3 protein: CASSLTVSSGANVLTF
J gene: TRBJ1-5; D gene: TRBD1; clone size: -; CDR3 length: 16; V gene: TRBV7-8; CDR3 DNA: TGTGCCAGCAGCTCGGGACAGTTCTATAGCAATCAGCCCCAGCATTTT; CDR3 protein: CASSSGQFYSNQPQHF
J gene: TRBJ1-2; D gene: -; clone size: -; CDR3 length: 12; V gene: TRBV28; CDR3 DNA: TGTGCCAGCCGGTCAGGCAACTATGGCTACACCTTC; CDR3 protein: CASRSGNYGYTF
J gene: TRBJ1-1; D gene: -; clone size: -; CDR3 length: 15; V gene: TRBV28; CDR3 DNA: TGTGCCAGCAGTTTATCACGGGGAGGAAACACTGAAGCTTTCTTT; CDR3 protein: CASSLSRGGNTEAFF
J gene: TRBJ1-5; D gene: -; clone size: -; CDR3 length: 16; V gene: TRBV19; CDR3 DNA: TGTGCCAGTAGTTATAAGACTAGGTGGTTCGATCAGCCCCAGCATTTT; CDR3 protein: CASSYKTRWFDQPQHF
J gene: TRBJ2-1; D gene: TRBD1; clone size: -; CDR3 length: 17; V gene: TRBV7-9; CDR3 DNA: TGTGCCAGCAGCCCCGGACAGGGTTTCCCGCGATACAATGAGCAGTTCTTC; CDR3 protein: CASSPGQGFPRYNEQFF
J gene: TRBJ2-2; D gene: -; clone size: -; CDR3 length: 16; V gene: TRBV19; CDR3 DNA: TGTGCCAGTGCCCCTCAGCAGTCCTGGGGATCCGGGGAGCTGTTTTTT; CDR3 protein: CASAPQQSWGSGELFF
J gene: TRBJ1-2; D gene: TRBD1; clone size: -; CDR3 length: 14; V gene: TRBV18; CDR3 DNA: TGTGCCAGCTCACCGTTTGACAGGGAGGTTGGCTACACCTTC; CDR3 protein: CASSPFDREVGYTF
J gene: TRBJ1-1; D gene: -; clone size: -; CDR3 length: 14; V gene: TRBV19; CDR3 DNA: TGTGCCAGTAGTATTAATCATGGTCTCACTGAAGCTTTCTTT; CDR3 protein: CASSINHGLTEAFF
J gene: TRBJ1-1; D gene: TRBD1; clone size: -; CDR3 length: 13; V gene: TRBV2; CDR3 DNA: TGTGCCAGCGGGACAGGGGGCTACACTGAAGCTTTCTTT; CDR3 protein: CASGTGGYTEAFF
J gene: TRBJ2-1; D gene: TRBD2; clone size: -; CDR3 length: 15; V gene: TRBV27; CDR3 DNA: TGTGCCAGCAGTTTTGCGGGGGGACTCTACAATGAGCAGTTCTTC; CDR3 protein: CASSFAGGLYNEQFF
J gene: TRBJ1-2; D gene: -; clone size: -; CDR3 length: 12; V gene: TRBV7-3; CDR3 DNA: TGTGCCAGCAGCTTGAGCCTCTATGGCTACACCTTC; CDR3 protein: CASSLSLYGYTF
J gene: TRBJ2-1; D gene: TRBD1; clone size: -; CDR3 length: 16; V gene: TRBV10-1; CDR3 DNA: TGCGCCAGCAGTGACTCCGGGACAGGGGCCTACAATGAGCAGTTCTTC; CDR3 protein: CASSDSGTGAYNEQFF
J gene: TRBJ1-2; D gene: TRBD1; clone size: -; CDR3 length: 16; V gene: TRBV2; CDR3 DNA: TGTGCCAGCAGTGAAGCCCGGGACAGGGGGGTTTATGGCTACACCTTC; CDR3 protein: CASSEARDRGVYGYTF
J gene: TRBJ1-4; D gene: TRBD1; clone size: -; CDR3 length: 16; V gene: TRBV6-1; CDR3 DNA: TGTGCCAGCAGTGATCAGTTTCGACAGGGTGGTGAAAAACTGTTTTTT; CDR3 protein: CASSDQFRQGGEKLFF
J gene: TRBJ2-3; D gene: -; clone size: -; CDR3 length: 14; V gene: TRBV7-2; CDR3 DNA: TGTGCCAGCAGCCGCGGTGCTAGCACAGATACGCAGTATTTT; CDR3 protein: CASSRGASTDTQYF
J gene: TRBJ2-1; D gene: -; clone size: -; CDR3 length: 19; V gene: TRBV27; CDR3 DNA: TGTGCCAGCAGTCCGCCGACAGGGAGGACCTTGAGCTCCTACAATGAGCAGTTCTTC; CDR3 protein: CASSPPTGRTLSSYNEQFF
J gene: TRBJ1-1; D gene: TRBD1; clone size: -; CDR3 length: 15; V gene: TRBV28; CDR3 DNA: TGTGCCAGCAGATTGCACAGGGGTTGGAACACTGAAGCTTTCTTT; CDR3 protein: CASRLHRGWNTEAFF
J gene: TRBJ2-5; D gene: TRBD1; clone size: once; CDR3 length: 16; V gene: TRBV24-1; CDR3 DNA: TGTGCCACCAGTGACCCCGGGACAGGGGGCGGAGAGACCCAGTACTTC; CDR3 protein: CATSDPGTGGGETQYF
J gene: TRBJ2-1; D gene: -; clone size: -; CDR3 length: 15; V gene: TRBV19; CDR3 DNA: TGTGCCAGTAGTATAGGTAGGACTCCATACAATGAGCAGTTCTTC; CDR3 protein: CASSIGRTPYNEQFF
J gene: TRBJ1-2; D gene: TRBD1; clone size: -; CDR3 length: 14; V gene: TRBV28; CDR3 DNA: TGTGCCAGCAGTGCTCCGGACAGGGACTATGGCTACACCTTC; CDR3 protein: CASSAPDRDYGYTF
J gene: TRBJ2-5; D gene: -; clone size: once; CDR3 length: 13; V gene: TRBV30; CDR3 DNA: TGTGCCTGGAGTTTCAGGGGCCTTGAGACCCAGTACTTC; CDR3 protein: CAWSFRGLETQYF
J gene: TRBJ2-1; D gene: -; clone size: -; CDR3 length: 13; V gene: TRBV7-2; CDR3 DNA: TGTGCCAGCAGCGACCAGATAACGGGAAACCAGTTCTTC; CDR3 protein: CASSDQITGNQFF
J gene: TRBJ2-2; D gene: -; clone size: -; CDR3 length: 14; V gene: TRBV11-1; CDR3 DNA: TGTGCCAGCAGCACGGCCCTCGCCACCGGGGAGCTGTTTTTT; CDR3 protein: CASSTALATGELFF
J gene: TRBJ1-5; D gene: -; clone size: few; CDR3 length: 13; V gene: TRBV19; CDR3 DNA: TGTGCCAGTAGTATCTCAAGGGGCCAGCCCCAGCATTTT; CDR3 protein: CASSISRGQPQHF
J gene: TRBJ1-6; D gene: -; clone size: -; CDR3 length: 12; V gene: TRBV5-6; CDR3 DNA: TGTGCCAGCAGCCCAGGGTTCACCCCCCTCCACTTT; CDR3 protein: CASSPGFTPLHF
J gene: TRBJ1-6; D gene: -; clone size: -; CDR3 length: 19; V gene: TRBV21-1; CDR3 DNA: TGTGCCAGCAGCGCAGAGTGGACAGCTCCCAAACAGTATAATTCACCCCTCCACTTT; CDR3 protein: CASSAEWTAPKQYNSPLHF
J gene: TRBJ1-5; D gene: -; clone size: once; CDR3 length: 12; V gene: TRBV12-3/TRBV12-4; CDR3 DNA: TGTGCCAGCAGCCCGGGCAATCAGCCCCAGCATTTT; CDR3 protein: CASSPGNQPQHF
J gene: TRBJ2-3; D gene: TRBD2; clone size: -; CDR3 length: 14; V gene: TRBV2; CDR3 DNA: TGTGCCAGCAGTCCGACTAGCGGGGGAGATACGCAGTATTTT; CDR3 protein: CASSPTSGGDTQYF
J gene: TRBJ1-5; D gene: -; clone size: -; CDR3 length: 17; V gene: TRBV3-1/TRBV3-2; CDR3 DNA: TGTGCCAGCAGCCAAGCCCCGGGGGCCGATAGCAATCAGCCCCAGCATTTT; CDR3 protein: CASSQAPGADSNQPQHF
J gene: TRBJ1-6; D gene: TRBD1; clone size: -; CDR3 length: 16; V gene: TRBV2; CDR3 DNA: TGTGCCAGCAGTGAAGTGGGACAGGCGAGGGGTTCACCCCTCCACTTT; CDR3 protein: CASSEVGQARGSPLHF
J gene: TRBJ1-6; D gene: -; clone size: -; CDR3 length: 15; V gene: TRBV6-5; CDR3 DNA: TGTGCCAGCAGCCGAATGACGGGGGATAATTCACCCCTCCACTTT; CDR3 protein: CASSRMTGDNSPLHF